These T cell receptor beta chains were read from a single sample in a study of cytomegalovirus exposure and HLA in healthy donors. Measured with immunoSEQ multiplex PCR; TCRdb has only the in-frame clones, and not every one. The repertoire holds approximately 190,000 clones, over 75% seen once, with 0.098% in the top ten. The material sequenced was PBMCs. The receptors come from a boy aged 2-9 years in good health and CMV-seronegative. Each CDR3 is given with its conserved first and last residue. D genes are given only for firm matches. Where a row states a size, it is once, few, many or the class of an expanded clone; other rows omit it.

V gene	clone size	D gene	J gene	CDR3 DNA	CDR3 protein
TRBV14	NA	TRBD1	TRBJ1-1	TGTGCCAGCAGCCATAGGGGGCGGAACACTGAAGCTTTCTTT	CASSHRGRNTEAFF
TRBV5-6	NA	NA	TRBJ2-3	TGTGCCAGCACCGTAGCCCTCGAAGATACGCAGTATTTT	CASTVALEDTQYF
TRBV4-2	NA	TRBD1	TRBJ1-6	TGTGCCAGCAGCCCACCCTTCGGACAGGGGTATTCACCCCTCCACTTT	CASSPPFGQGYSPLHF
TRBV7-9	NA	NA	TRBJ1-1	TGTGCCAGCAGCCAGGAGAACACTGAAGCTTTCTTT	CASSQENTEAFF
TRBV2	once	TRBD1	TRBJ2-3	TGTGCCAGCAGTGGACAGGGTATTACAGATACGCAGTATTTT	CASSGQGITDTQYF
TRBV5-8	once	TRBD2	TRBJ2-5	TGTGCCAGCAGCCCCGGGACTAGCGGATCCGGGACCCAGGAGACCCAGTACTTC	CASSPGTSGSGTQETQYF
TRBV4-3	NA	TRBD1	TRBJ1-2	TGCGCCAGCAGCCAAGGAATTAAGGACAGGCTTGATGGCTACACCTTC	CASSQGIKDRLDGYTF
TRBV7-9	NA	TRBD2	TRBJ2-3	TGTGCCAGTCTTCAAGCTCGGGGGGGGCGTGGAGATACGCAGTATTTT	CASLQARGGRGDTQYF
TRBV6-4	NA	NA	TRBJ1-5	TGTGCCAGCTCGGTGGGAGAGGATCAGCCCCAGCATTTT	CASSVGEDQPQHF
TRBV6-5	few	TRBD2	TRBJ2-3	TGTGCCAGCAGTTACTCGAGTAGCGGGGGCACAGATACGCAGTATTTT	CASSYSSSGGTDTQYF
TRBV15	NA	NA	TRBJ2-1	TGTGCCACCAGCAGAGATCGGAGAGCCAGGGAAGGATTCTTC	CATSRDRRAREGFF
TRBV29-1	NA	NA	TRBJ1-2	TGCAGCCCCTTTCGGGGGGGCTATGGCTACACCTTC	CSPFRGGYGYTF
TRBV6-1	NA	NA	TRBJ1-4	TGTGCCAGCAGAGCCCTACGGGAAAATAATGAAAAACTGTTTTTT	CASRALRENNEKLFF
TRBV28	few	NA	TRBJ1-2	TGTGCCAGCGGGCGGGCAGCGGAGTACTATGGCTACACCTTC	CASGRAAEYYGYTF
TRBV7-9	few	NA	TRBJ1-6	TGTGCCAGCAGCTTAATGCTTGGGGAGGCCCTCCACTTT	CASSLMLGEALHF
TRBV5-1	NA	NA	TRBJ1-5	TGCGCCAGCAGCTTGGAGGGGAAGAGCAATCAGCCCCAGCATTTT	CASSLEGKSNQPQHF
TRBV15	NA	NA	TRBJ1-6	TGTGCCACCAGCAGAGATCGGGGTGTAGGATCACCCCTCCACTTT	CATSRDRGVGSPLHF
TRBV27	NA	NA	TRBJ2-6	TGTGCCAGCAGCGGCCCCTCGGGGGGCCCACTCTCTGGGGCCAACGTCCTGACTTTC	CASSGPSGGPLSGANVLTF
TRBV10-3	NA	TRBD1	TRBJ1-2	TGTGCCATCAGTGGCGGGGAGGGGACAGGGGGCAACTATGGCTACACCTTC	CAISGGEGTGGNYGYTF
TRBV5-1	NA	TRBD2	TRBJ2-5	TGCGCCAGCAGCTTGATTAGCGGGGGTGAGACCCAGTACTTC	CASSLISGGETQYF
TRBV5-1	NA	TRBD2	TRBJ2-3	TGCGCCAGCAGCCAGGGACTAGCGGGCCGGCTGGATACGCAGTATTTT	CASSQGLAGRLDTQYF
TRBV11-2	NA	NA	TRBJ1-1	TGTGCCAGCAGCTTACGTCCGGGGGAGGACACTGAAGCTTTCTTT	CASSLRPGEDTEAFF
TRBV20-1	few	NA	TRBJ2-3	TGCAGTGCACCACAAAATACGCAGTATTTT	CSAPQNTQYF
TRBV6-1	NA	TRBD1	TRBJ1-2	TGTGCCAGCAGTGGCGACAGGGCGGGTGGCTACACCTTC	CASSGDRAGGYTF
TRBV18	NA	TRBD2	TRBJ2-7	TGTGCCAGCTCCCAAACTAGCGGAACCTCCTACGAGCAGTACTTC	CASSQTSGTSYEQYF
TRBV7-9	few	NA	TRBJ1-6	TGTGCCAGCAGCTTAGGGTCTCAGAAAAATTCACCCCTCCACTTT	CASSLGSQKNSPLHF
TRBV4-1	NA	NA	TRBJ1-1	TGCGCCAGCAGCCAAGGGAGCCCCAGGGGCCCCCTGCCGAACACTGAAGCTTTCTTT	CASSQGSPRGPLPNTEAFF
TRBV18	NA	TRBD1	TRBJ1-1	TGTGCCAGCAAAGTGGGACAGGACACTGAAGCTTTCTTT	CASKVGQDTEAFF
TRBV11-2	NA	TRBD2	TRBJ2-1	TGTGCCAGCAGCTCACTAGCGGGGAGGTACAATGAGCAGTTCTTC	CASSSLAGRYNEQFF
TRBV28	NA	NA	TRBJ1-2	TGTGCCAGCAGTTTATACAGGTCTAACTATGGCTACACCTTC	CASSLYRSNYGYTF
TRBV19	NA	TRBD2	TRBJ2-1	TGTGCCAGTAGTCCGCGTCGGGGGGATATTTACAATGAGCAGTTCTTC	CASSPRRGDIYNEQFF
TRBV7-2	NA	NA	TRBJ2-5	TGTGCCAGCAGCTTAGCGCGGGGAATCGAGACCCAGTACTTC	CASSLARGIETQYF
TRBV11-2	NA	NA	TRBJ1-1	TGTGCCAGCAGCTTAAGGGGGACAATGAACACTGAAGCTTTCTTT	CASSLRGTMNTEAFF
TRBV4-2	NA	NA	TRBJ2-3	TGTGCCAGCAGCCAAGATCCCCCAACAGATACGCAGTATTTT	CASSQDPPTDTQYF
TRBV4-3	NA	TRBD2	TRBJ2-7	TGCGCCAGCAGCCAAGATCTGTCAGCGGGGATAACCTACGAGCAGTACTTC	CASSQDLSAGITYEQYF
TRBV2	few	NA	TRBJ1-1	TGTGCCAAAGACAGGCGGCGGGTGAACACTGAAGCTTTCTTT	CAKDRRRVNTEAFF
TRBV7-2	NA	NA	TRBJ2-1	TGTGCCAGCAGCCGCCCCCCTAGGAATGAGCAGTTCTTC	CASSRPPRNEQFF
TRBV7-9	NA	NA	TRBJ2-5	TGTGCCAGCAGCATGAGCGGACAAGAGACCCAGTACTTC	CASSMSGQETQYF
TRBV4-2	NA	TRBD1	TRBJ1-2	TGTGCCAGCAGCCAAGCAGGGGGCTTTTCTAACTATGGCTACACCTTC	CASSQAGGFSNYGYTF
TRBV4-2	NA	TRBD2	TRBJ2-7	TGTGCCAGCAGCCAAGATTTGACTAGCGGGGGCGCCGTTTATGAGCAGTACTTC	CASSQDLTSGGAVYEQYF
TRBV5-1	NA	NA	TRBJ1-5	TGCGCCAGCAGCTTGGATGGGGGGGAACAGCCCCAGCATTTT	CASSLDGGEQPQHF
TRBV6-5	NA	NA	TRBJ1-1	TGTGCCAGCAGTAACTACAGGGTTTCAGGCACTGAAGCTTTCTTT	CASSNYRVSGTEAFF
TRBV7-9	NA	NA	TRBJ2-2	TGTGCCAGCCGCCGTCGGGGGGCGGGGACCGGGGAGCTGTTTTTT	CASRRRGAGTGELFF
TRBV9	NA	NA	TRBJ2-3	TGTGCCAGCAGCGTATGGGCGGGATCTAGCACAGATACGCAGTATTTT	CASSVWAGSSTDTQYF
TRBV5-6	NA	TRBD1	TRBJ1-2	TGTGCCAGCAGCTTGGTGGACAGGGGGCTTGGCTACACCTTC	CASSLVDRGLGYTF
TRBV4-3	NA	TRBD1	TRBJ2-3	TGCGCCAGCAGCCAAACCCCCGGGACAGGGAGTTCCACAGATACGCAGTATTTT	CASSQTPGTGSSTDTQYF
TRBV5-1	NA	NA	TRBJ2-3	TGCGCCAGCAGCACTAGGGAGAGCACAGATACGCAGTATTTT	CASSTRESTDTQYF
TRBV19	NA	NA	TRBJ1-1	TGTGCCAGTAGTATAGCCCGGACTGAAGCTTTCTTT	CASSIARTEAFF
TRBV9	few	TRBD1	TRBJ2-7	TGTGCCAGCAGCGTATCCCCCGGGACAGGGGGCCACGAGCAGTACTTC	CASSVSPGTGGHEQYF
TRBV6-6	NA	NA	TRBJ2-2	TGTGCCACCCTCGGGGGTTTCGGGGAGCTGTTTTTT	CATLGGFGELFF